This entry lists 28 T cell receptor beta chains sequenced from one sample in a study of cytomegalovirus exposure and HLA in healthy donors. It was with 60 Vbeta and 13 Jbeta primers that the PCR ran. Profiled with immunoSEQ multiplex PCR; TCRdb holds only in-frame clones, not every one. The sample has about 60,000 clones. Sequencing was done on a sample of PBMCs. Every receptor here comes from a woman aged 18-29 years in good health and CMV-seronegative.

The chain recombines TRBV2 with TRBJ1-2; TRBD1 aligns across 8 bases. The CDR3 runs to 12 residues. V lost 4 bases and J lost 10; bases outside the gene matches: 5. The germline CDR1 and CDR2 sequences are SNHLY and FYNNEI. Here the CDR3 reads CASSGQGATYTF. The CDR3 nucleotides are TGTGCCAGCAGTGGGCAGGGGGCGACCTACACCTTC.

The CDR3 region is CASSPTLGQGIAFF. CDR3 in DNA: TGTGCCAGCAGCCCAACCCTGGGGCAGGGCATCGCTTTCTTT. The chain carries TRBV11-3 and TRBJ1-1; tentatively, D is TRBD1 (5 bases). The CDR3 spans 14 residues. Trimming removed 5 bases at V and 11 bases at J, with 21 bases between. Germline V gene sequence: CDR1 SGHNT, CDR2 YENEEA.

The gene calls are TRBV5-4 and TRBJ2-5; D is undetermined. Germline V gene sequence: CDR1 SGHNT, CDR2 YYREEE (reference sequence). Trimming pared 4 bases from V and 5 bases from J, leaving 21 bases between. CDR3 length: 16 amino acids. CDR3 nucleotides: TGTGCCAGCAGCCCGATGAGAGGCCTGGGTGGGGAGACCCAGTACTTC. Protein: CASSPMRGLGGETQYF.

The CDR3 nucleotides read TGTGCCAGCAGCCCCGGCCTAGGAAGTGCCGGGGAGCTGTTTTTT. Amino acids: CASSPGLGSAGELFF. The V call is TRBV27, the J call TRBJ2-2; D is unresolved. V gave up 6 bases and J gave up 6 bases, with 17 bases separating them. Germline V gene lookup returns CDR1 MNHEY and CDR2 SMNVEV (reference sequence). The CDR3 has 15 residues.

The chain joins TRBV6-1 to TRBJ2-2; D not resolved. Germline V CDR1 and CDR2: MNHNS, SASEGT. Trimming stripped 6 bases from V and 6 bases from J, with 14 bases between. The CDR3 has 14 amino acids. The CDR3 sequence: CASSRETVPGELFF. CDR3 DNA sequence: TGTGCCAGCAGCCGTGAGACTGTTCCCGGGGAGCTGTTTTTT.

About this clone: The junction and the germline gene differ at one end; a read error may be behind it. This chain joins TRBV30 and TRBJ2-5; 8 nucleotides line up with TRBD1. The CDR3 sequence is 15 residues long. CDR1 is GTSNPN, CDR2 SVGIG, per germline (reference sequence). This CDR3 is CAGSPGQGRQETQYF. CDR3 in DNA: TGTGCCGGGAGCCCCGGACAGGGTCGGCAAGAGACCCAGTACTTC.

V gene TRBV6-5 combines with J gene TRBJ1-2, with 7 bases aligning to TRBD1. The CDR3 is 15 amino acids. V lost 7 bases, J lost 6 bases, and 14 bases stayed unmatched. CDR1 is MNHEY and CDR2 is SVGAGI in the germline V gene. The CDR3 loop reads CASTVTGQFSDGYTF. In DNA, the CDR3 is TGTGCCAGCACTGTAACGGGACAGTTCAGCGATGGCTACACCTTC.

This rearrangement joins TRBV4-2 to TRBJ2-7; the match to TRBD2 covers 13 bases. The CDR3 consists of 15 residues. V shed 4 bases, J shed 7 bases, and the junction held 7 bases outside the gene matches. In germline, CDR1 is LGHNA, CDR2 YNFKEQ. The CDR3 sequence: CASSLRTSGSHEQYF. The DNA of the CDR3 is TGTGCCAGCAGCCTTCGGACTAGCGGGAGTCATGAGCAGTACTTC.

This chain joins TRBV10-3 and TRBJ2-7; TRBD2 is a possible D gene (7 bases). V was cut by 3 bases and J by 3 bases, with 15 bases left in between. CDR3 size: 15 residues. Per germline, CDR1 ENHRY and CDR2 SYGVKD. The CDR3 here is CAISDATGTNYEQYF. CDR3 in DNA: TGTGCCATCAGTGACGCTACAGGGACTAACTACGAGCAGTACTTC.

The chain links TRBV11-3 to TRBJ1-1; the D gene is possibly TRBD1 (5 bases). Germline values: CDR1 SGHNT, CDR2 YENEEA. This CDR3 has 15 amino acids. V was pared by 2 bases and J by 4 bases, with 14 bases between. The CDR3 nucleotides are TGTGCCAGCAGCTTAAGCGCGGGAAGGGGCACTGAAGCTTTCTTT. Protein product: CASSLSAGRGTEAFF. Together with reference TRBV11-3 and TRBJ1-1, the CDR3 gives the full variable domain: EAGVVQSPRYKIIEKKQPVAFWCNPISGHNTLYWYLQNLGQGPELLIRYENEEAVDDSQLPKDRFSAERLKGVDSTLKIQPAELGDSAVYLCASSLSAGRGTEAFFGQGTRLTVV.

The rearrangement joins TRBV18 to TRBJ2-7; the D gene is possibly TRBD1 (6 bases). CDR1 is KGHSH, CDR2 LQKENI, per germline. CDR3 length equals 13 residues. The V end was cut by 3 bases, the J end by 12 bases, with 18 bases between. CDR3 loop: CASSPPDSLVRYF. For the CDR3, the DNA is TGTGCCAGCTCACCTCCGGACAGTTTAGTGCGGTACTTC.

V gene TRBV9 combines with J gene TRBJ2-3, with 8 bases aligning to TRBD2. The J segment lost 2 bases and the V segment lost 0 bases, leaving 5 bases of the junction unmatched. CDR3 length: 16 amino acids. Germline values: CDR1 SGDLS, CDR2 YYNGEE. As DNA, the CDR3 is TGTGCCAGCAGCGTAGTGGTACTAGCGGACACAGATACGCAGTATTTT. It yields the protein CASSVVVLADTDTQYF.

J is TRBJ2-1 and V is TRBV7-3; D call uncertain. The CDR3 has 16 residues. Germline CDR1 reads SGHTA; CDR2 reads FQGTGA. The germline V and J ends were trimmed by 2 bases and 0 bases, with 11 bases remaining between them. The CDR3 bases are TGTGCCAGCAGCTTATTTGAGTCGAGCTCCTACAATGAGCAGTTCTTC. Its protein is CASSLFESSSYNEQFF.

The gene calls are TRBV28 and TRBJ2-1; D unclear. Per the germline V gene, CDR1 is MDHEN and CDR2 is SYDVKM. V lost 2 bases to trimming and J lost 12 bases, with 11 bases between them. The CDR3 is made up of 12 amino acids. The CDR3 DNA reads as TGTGCCAGCAGTTTAACTACCACGCGGCAGTTCTTC. This codes for CASSLTTTRQFF.

This rearrangement joins TRBV20-1 to TRBJ1-1; D is unclear. Per the germline V gene, CDR1 is DFQATT and CDR2 is SNEGSKA (reference sequence). The CDR3 totals 10 residues. DNA for the CDR3: TGCAGCCCAGGTAACACTGAAGCTTTCTTT. Its protein product is CSPGNTEAFF.

V usage is TRBV5-1 and J usage is TRBJ1-6, with D perhaps matching TRBD1 (6 bases). Trimming left V 0 bases short and J 13 bases short, with 11 bases between. Germline assignment: CDR1 SGHRS and CDR2 YFSETQ. The CDR3 consists of 13 residues. This CDR3 reads CASSLVGGVPLHF. The CDR3 DNA reads as TGCGCCAGCAGCTTGGTAGGGGGGGTCCCCCTCCACTTT.

The chain combines TRBV25-1 with TRBJ1-5; 7 bases map to TRBD1. Germline V gene lookup returns CDR1 MGHDK and CDR2 SYGVNS. J lost 8 bases, V lost 5 bases, and 6 bases had no gene match. There are 13 residues in the CDR3. In DNA, the CDR3 is TGTGCCAGCAGTCCACAGGGGTGGGAGCCCCAGCATTTT. This sequence encodes CASSPQGWEPQHF.

The J gene is TRBJ1-2, the V gene TRBV30; TRBD1 agrees at 8 bases. Germline V gives CDR1 GTSNPN, CDR2 SVGIG (reference sequence). The CDR3 is 13 residues long. V lost 8 bases, J lost 6 bases, and 11 bases stayed unmatched. DNA of the CDR3: TGTGCCCGATCCCAGGACAGGGTTAATGGCTACACCTTC. It is translated as CARSQDRVNGYTF.

The genes are TRBV10-1 and TRBJ2-2; D perhaps matches TRBD2 (6 bases). The CDR3 extends over 14 amino acids. The germline V gene has CDR1 WNHNN and CDR2 SYGVQD (reference sequence). The germline V and J ends were trimmed by 2 bases and 5 bases, with 9 bases remaining between them. CDR3: CASSETTRTGELFF. The CDR3 DNA sequence: TGCGCCAGCAGTGAGACGACTAGAACCGGGGAGCTGTTTTTT.

The DNA for the CDR3 is TGCGCCAGCACGTCCGGGACTAGCGGGGGGGCAGAGACCCAGTACTTC. The encoded protein is CASTSGTSGGAETQYF. The chain joins TRBV5-1 to TRBJ2-5, with 16 nucleotides matching TRBD2. Trimming removed 6 bases from V and 4 bases from J; junction bases left unmatched: 6. Germline V gene sequence: CDR1 SGHRS, CDR2 YFSETQ. This CDR3 has 16 residues. Full variable domain (rest looked up from reference TRBV5-1 and TRBJ2-5): KAGVTQTPRYLIKTRGQQVTLSCSPISGHRSVSWYQQTPGQGLQFLFEYFSETQRNKGNFPGRFSGRQFSNSRSEMNVSTLELGDSALYLCASTSGTSGGAETQYFGPGTRLLVL.

This rearrangement joins TRBV10-1 to TRBJ2-3, with 11 bases identical to TRBD2. Germline lookup yields CDR1 WNHNN and CDR2 SYGVQD (reference sequence). There are 15 residues in the CDR3. The J segment lost 2 bases and the V segment lost 6 bases, leaving 4 bases of the junction unmatched. The CDR3 spells CASSPSGGLTDTQYF. In DNA, the CDR3 is TGCGCCAGCAGCCCTAGCGGGGGGCTCACAGATACGCAGTATTTT.

The rearrangement links TRBV4-1 to TRBJ1-2; D gene unclear. Germline loops: CDR1 MGHRA, CDR2 YSYEKL. This CDR3 comprises 13 residues. Trimming shortened V by 7 bases and J by 4 bases, and 13 bases separated the two germline ends. The CDR3 loop reads CASKRVGSYGYTF. In DNA form, the CDR3 reads TGCGCCAGCAAAAGGGTAGGGAGCTATGGCTACACCTTC.

In regard to this clone: Its ends do not fully match the called genes, so a read error is possible. The chain combines TRBV28 with TRBJ2-1, with unresolved D. The CDR3 covers 14 residues. The germline gives CDR1 MDHEN, CDR2 SYDVKM. The CDR3: CASSSERRANEQFF. The CDR3 DNA reads as TGCGCCAGCAGCTCTGAGAGGAGAGCCAATGAGCAGTTCTTC.

V usage is TRBV6-6 and J usage is TRBJ1-1, with no clear D. This CDR3 has 15 amino acids. The germline V gene encodes CDR1 MNHNY and CDR2 SVGAGI (reference sequence). The germline V and J ends were trimmed by 5 bases and 0 bases, with 13 bases remaining between them. For the CDR3, the DNA is TGTGCCAGCAGTCACAGTTCAAGAATGAACACTGAAGCTTTCTTT. Amino acid sequence: CASSHSSRMNTEAFF.

CDR3 in amino acids: CASREWRVADEKLFF. The CDR3 DNA is TGTGCCAGCAGGGAATGGAGGGTTGCAGATGAAAAACTGTTTTTT. The V gene is TRBV6-1, the J gene TRBJ1-4; D remains unclear. V gave up 6 bases and J gave up 6 bases, with 17 bases separating them. The CDR3 totals 15 residues. Looked up from germline, CDR1 is MNHNS and CDR2 is SASEGT.

This chain connects TRBV5-4 to TRBJ1-6; the D is unclear. V lost 2 bases and J 14 bases, leaving 17 bases between the germline ends. The CDR3 consists of 14 residues. Germline CDR1 SGHNT, CDR2 YYREEE (reference sequence). The CDR3 protein is CASSFEGIRPSLHF. CDR3 nucleotides: TGTGCCAGCAGCTTTGAGGGTATAAGGCCGTCCCTCCACTTT.

The chain employs TRBV6-5 and TRBJ1-2; 7 nucleotides align to TRBD1. Trimming cost V 5 bases and J 4 bases; bases outside gene matches: 7. There are 14 residues in the CDR3. Germline CDR1 MNHEY, CDR2 SVGAGI. CDR3 coding DNA: TGTGCCAGCAGTCAGACAGGGACCACCTATGGCTACACCTTC. This encodes CASSQTGTTYGYTF.

The chain is built from TRBV18 and TRBJ1-2; the D gene is possibly TRBD1 (5 bases). The CDR3 spans 14 residues. CDR1 and CDR2 from the germline V gene are KGHSH and LQKENI. V gave up 1 base and J gave up 3 bases, with 9 bases separating them. In nucleotides, the CDR3 is TGTGCCAGCTCACCACGTCCAGGGCACTATGGCTACACCTTC. Its translation is CASSPRPGHYGYTF.